This T cell receptor (beta chain) was sequenced in a study of shared clonotypes between healthy human individuals. V lost 1 base to trimming and J lost 2 bases, with 11 bases between them. CDR1 SQVTM and CDR2 ANQGSEA come from the germline V gene. The CDR3 extends over 14 amino acids. CD45RO-negative cells were positively selected for CCR7, leaving out terminally differentiated effector memory CD45RA+ cells. TCRdb's copy holds only in-frame clones and misses some; the assay was immunoSEQ multiplex PCR. The data show under 850,000 clones, over 90% seen once. The V call is TRBV29-1, the J call TRBJ2-5; D could derive from TRBD1 or TRBD2 (6 bases each). Sequences were obtained from naive CD8+ T cells sorted from blood. The sequence came from a man aged 25 to 40 in good health. The CDR3 region is CSVEGGAWQETQYF. The CDR3 DNA reads TGCAGCGTTGAAGGGGGGGCTTGGCAAGAGACCCAGTACTTC.